This T cell receptor beta chain emerged from a study of cytomegalovirus exposure and HLA in healthy donors (dated by TCRdb to 2017 to 2019). Broadly, across the study: An earlier analysis of around 600 of the donors reported 250 to 350 Gb of sequence data and 120 million or so unique TCR beta sequences from roughly 180 million T cells. To predict cytomegalovirus infection status, the study combined high-throughput TCR immunosequencing, statistical association of individual TCRs with disease status, and machine learning. On average, 235,054 unique TCR beta nucleotide sequences were sequenced per donor among several hundred genotyped donors of the cohort, with roughly a sixth of those sequences being non-productive. Alongside the repertoire data, information on donor age, sex, ethnicity and CMV serostatus was compiled. Rather than drawing on any new phenotypic data, the later analysis identified candidate immune exposures from TCR beta sequences and the way those sequences occurred across donors. A later genetic analysis used genome-wide SNP genotypes for about 60% of the roughly 670 donors, treating that subset as a discovery cohort. A handful of DR-DQ haplotypes were handled as single units for association and clustering because linkage in the cohort was strong. The study aimed to test whether cataloging public T cell receptors could reveal signatures of past pathogen exposure. Using immunosequencing, the study profiled T cell repertoires from roughly 650 subjects and related those repertoires to cytomegalovirus serostatus. Every discovery cohort repertoire had been produced on one sequencing platform. Typing coverage varied by locus: 629-630 donors for A, B, C, DRB1 and DQB1; more than 500 for DQA1; more than 600 for DPA1; more than 450 for DPB1. A later analysis re-examined previously published TCR beta repertoires from just over 650 donors and added high-resolution HLA genotyping to investigate patterns of TCR occurrence. Roughly 300 gigabases of sequencing data and 70 million to 100 million unique TCR sequences were included in an early release covering around 600 HLA-typed donors. HLA typing included class I and class II loci at four-digit resolution. Besides the first cohort of around 670 subjects, a separate validation cohort made up of 120 different subjects was used. An earlier analysis of around 580 of the donors used high-throughput TCR beta sequencing to judge whether each TCR beta V gene segment behaved as functional or pseudogenic. Of the roughly 420 genotyped donors, 75% to 85% were placed in the genetic ancestry cluster associated with self-reported Caucasian donors. Paper-wide results and their limitations: According to a later analysis, most CMV-associated TCR beta chains appeared to be HLA-restricted, and the HLA associations seemed to be driven largely by CMV exposure. A further reported finding was that TCR beta sequences accurately predicted the HLA-A and HLA-B alleles for most subjects in the first cohort. A later genetic analysis reported fewer N-insertions in productive TCRs among donors in an Asian-associated ancestry cluster than the roughly 620-donor mean. Most TCR sequences were seen in very few donors, while some public TCRs were found in many individuals. The cohort was sequenced for TCR beta chains only, and without alpha or paired-chain data the features that could be detected were limited. Correlated functional status among segregating V segments might be attributable to linkage disequilibrium, but an unknown experimental factor could not be ruled out. The study listed 150 to 200 TCR beta chains as associated with cytomegalovirus. An association between a missense DCLRE1C variant and V-gene and J-gene trimming of TCR beta chains was found in a later genetic analysis and replicated in an independent cohort. At a false discovery rate of 0.05, a later analysis linked some 17,000 TCR beta sequences to specific HLA alleles. Because counts were too low, seventeen rarely observed V segments, including chromosome 9 orphons, were left out of the earlier analysis of over 550 of the donors. In an earlier analysis of under 600 of the donors, most TCR beta V segments were observed in productive rearrangements about 87% or about 30% of the time, broadly matching IMGT annotations. Assigning TCR associations to individual alleles was difficult when HLA alleles, especially DR and DQ, strongly co-occurred. A later analysis found that HLA-associated TCR beta chains were more clonally expanded and had lower generation probabilities than equally common non-associated chains. In a later analysis, TCR association rates were found to vary across HLA loci, with the most associated TCRs seen for DRB1 alleles and the fewest for HLA-C alleles. Several of the top co-occurrence clusters appeared to be linked to parvovirus B19, influenza, CMV and Epstein-Barr virus, according to a later analysis. A cluster of highly shared sequence variants was judged likely to be a technical artifact of the sequencing pipeline. Presence/absence analyses assumed roughly uniform sequencing depth across donors, an assumption that may not hold. The only immune exposure information available for the cohort was CMV serostatus. Three of the identified cytomegalovirus-associated TCR beta chains were confirmed in vitro to be specific for cytomegalovirus antigens. Cytomegalovirus status was reported to be diagnosed by the classifier with high specificity and sensitivity in both the original and validation cohorts. The authors suggested that the approach could potentially be generalized to other disease states and immunological phenotypes. Because HLA typing was missing for some donors at each locus, association tests included only the typed subset.

The cohort comprised fewer than 750 healthy bone marrow donors. At the time of sampling, every cohort member was nominally healthy, though immune exposures that went unrecorded were likely present. The donor tested CMV seronegative and was one of the 352 seronegative cohort members. A peripheral blood sample was collected from each donor, and TCR beta sequencing was performed on peripheral blood mononuclear cells. Genomic DNA extraction from the blood cell samples was performed with the Qiagen DNeasy Blood Extraction Kit. On this clone: Its recognized antigen is unknown. No qualities accompany the bases; no much larger clone lies one base away.

Library preparation used the immunoSEQ multiplex PCR assay. The multiplex PCR relied on a mix of 60 forward primers for TCR Vbeta segments and 13 reverse primers for TCR Jbeta segments. Amplification of the CDR3 region of rearranged TCR beta genes was performed with a multiplex PCR assay on genomic DNA. Amplified TCR beta libraries were sequenced as 87-base-pair reads on the Illumina HiSeq System. As for the authors' bioinformatics: Across the 670 or so repertoires, a later analysis counted roughly 84 million unique TCR beta chains, roughly 11 million of which were shared by at least two donors. Raw reads were error-corrected and collapsed into unique sequences with a nearest-neighbor algorithm that merged closely related sequences to remove PCR and sequencing errors. CDR3 sequences were aligned to IMGT reference sequences to assign V, D and J gene segments. Each retained sequence needed at least a six-nucleotide match to both a V gene segment and a J gene segment. A rearrangement was called productive if the CDR3 had no stop codons and remained in frame with V and J, and every other rearrangement was called non-productive. CDR3 was defined by IMGT convention, running from the second conserved V-encoded cysteine to the conserved J-encoded phenylalanine. The earlier analysis of approximately 590 of the donors excluded any sequence lacking an unambiguous match to a single V gene segment. An earlier analysis of a few hundred of the donors classified V segments as functional when productive rearrangements were above 56.7% and as segregating when the standard deviation between donors was above 5%. A statistical classification framework was built for diagnosing cytomegalovirus status from the catalog of TCR beta chain sequences. A later analysis assigned V and J genes by comparing TCR nucleotide sequences with IMGT/GENE-DB human TR gene sequences. The TCRdist pipeline was used in a later analysis to assign CDR3 sequences and most-parsimonious VDJ recombination scenarios. In a later analysis, each TCR beta chain was defined by its CDR3 amino acid sequence together with its V-gene family, and reads without a unique V-gene family were excluded. As a way to deal with suspected cross-contamination and a sequencing artifact, a later analysis dropped over 550 nucleotide sequences that were highly shared and had low generation probability. A later analysis calculated a clonal expansion index for each public chain from normalized within-repertoire ranks of inferred template counts. In a later analysis, generation probabilities were computed with a VDJ recombination model fitted to out-of-frame rearrangements, and the resulting probabilities were checked against IGoR. In a later analysis, hypergeometric tests were used to score TCR-TCR, TCR-HLA and TCR-CMV co-occurrence, with a repertoire-size bias correction applied to TCR pairs. In a later analysis, false discovery rates were estimated by permuting HLA or CMV assignments 20 times. In a later analysis, co-occurring TCRs were grouped using DBSCAN, and TCRdist sequence similarity was added for clustering within HLA-allele-positive subsets. Repertoires with fewer than 30,000 or more than 120,000 public chains, plus five repertoires with anomalous nucleotide sharing, were excluded from co-occurrence clustering. The source is immuneACCESS, and TCRdb retained only in-frame sequences with V and J called. Part of the clones is not carried over; for the studies checked, unresolved V genes explain less than half of this, and the remainder is unexplained. That table furnishes V, J and clone size, whereas the DNA furnished D and trimming. The table for this sample lists some 150,000 clones; roughly 80% of them were counted only once. The ten largest clones take up around 1.3% of the sample.

Sequencing was carried out using PBMCs. This clonotype originated in a female donor in good health and CMV-seronegative.

In nucleotides, the sequence is TGTGCCAGCAGCTTACGAGCGGGAGCGAAGCACGAGCAGTACTTC. It encodes CASSLRAGAKHEQYF. Recombination linked TRBV5-4 to TRBJ2-7, and TRBD2 aligns with 8 junction nucleotides. The CDR3 starts with the cysteine, ends with the phenylalanine, and has 15 residues. The CDR3 DNA has 45 bases and is translated from base 1. For this chain, trimming is 2 bases at the V end and 5 bases at the J end, and the number of junction bases without a gene match is 9. CDR1 and CDR2 (SGHNT, YYREEE) derive from the germline V gene (reference sequence).